This T cell receptor (beta chain) was obtained from a study of blood T cell repertoires in COVID-19. Looking at the study overall: Acute and convalescent COVID-19 specimens originated in the United States, Italy and Spain. Sources were T cells, B-cell-depleted T cells, or PBMCs; the material itself was cDNA or gDNA.

Libraries were prepared by immunoSEQ multiplex PCR; TCRdb keeps only in-frame clonotypes and omits some of them. The repertoire holds approximately 89,000 clones, with 90% to 95% as singletons. The germline gives CDR1 MDHEN, CDR2 SYDVKM. Between the trimmed V and J ends, which lost 1 base and 6 bases, there was a span of 13 bases. This CDR3 comprises 15 residues. The gene calls are TRBV28 and TRBJ2-1; the D gene is possibly TRBD2 (6 bases). The sample was peripheral blood. The receptor was derived from a human donor with active COVID-19. The donor label of this sample is uncertain. The CDR3 region is CASSLYSVGGNEQFF. CDR3 sequence (DNA): TGTGCCAGCAGTTTATACTCCGTGGGGGGCAATGAGCAGTTCTTC.